This TCR beta chain was found in a study of blood T cell repertoires in COVID-19. Study-wide background: T cells, B-cell-depleted T cells, or PBMCs provided the cDNA or gDNA that served as material.

Libraries were prepared by immunoSEQ multiplex PCR; TCRdb keeps only in-frame clonotypes and omits some of them. The sample carries about 210,000 clones, 81% recorded once. This CDR3 has 14 amino acids. Germline assignment: CDR1 SGHTA and CDR2 FQGNSA. Trimming pared 0 bases from V and 2 bases from J, leaving 6 bases between. The gene calls are TRBV7-2 and TRBJ2-3; D ambiguous. The sequence came from a woman between 50 and 59 years old with acute COVID-19. The sequenced sample was PBMCs or T cells enriched from blood (not recorded which). The chain's CDR3 is CASSLAGATDTQYF. The CDR3 nucleotides are TGTGCCAGCAGCTTAGCCGGAGCCACAGATACGCAGTATTTT.